This is a list of T cell receptor beta chains from one sample in a study of cytomegalovirus exposure and HLA in healthy donors. Sequencing was performed with immunoSEQ multiplex PCR; in TCRdb, only in-frame clones are kept and a portion is missing. The sample includes 150,000 to 250,000 clones, 79% of them seen just once. The sample consisted of PBMCs. These receptors originate from a woman in her twenties or thirties in good health and CMV-seropositive. CDR3s include the opening cysteine and the closing phenylalanine or tryptophan. A D gene is named only where the DNA matches it firmly. Clone size, where shown, is once, few, many, or a class for clones that have expanded.

size,D,J,V,CDR3,DNA
-,TRBD2,TRBJ2-7,TRBV18,CASSAPVGAGVPTYEQYF,TGTGCCAGCTCAGCTCCGGTAGGAGCGGGAGTTCCTACCTACGAGCAGTACTTC
-,-,TRBJ1-5,TRBV5-1,CASSLQGGNQPQHF,TGCGCCAGCAGCTTACAGGGAGGCAATCAGCCCCAGCATTTT
few,TRBD2,TRBJ2-2,TRBV4-3,CASSQQGLAGAKLFF,TGCGCCAGCAGCCAACAAGGACTAGCGGGGGCGAAGCTGTTTTTT
few,TRBD1,TRBJ1-6,TRBV6-5,CASSKQGIYNSPLHF,TGTGCCAGCAGTAAACAGGGGATCTATAATTCACCCCTCCACTTT
-,TRBD1,TRBJ2-6,TRBV7-8,CASSSRTGGRSGANVPTF,TGTGCCAGCAGCTCCAGGACAGGGGGACGCTCTGGGGCCAACGTCCCGACTTTC
once,TRBD2,TRBJ2-1,TRBV30,CAWSGLAIYNEQFF,TGTGCCTGGAGTGGACTAGCGATATACAATGAGCAGTTCTTC
-,TRBD2,TRBJ2-2,TRBV9,CASSERSGTSGGENTGELFF,TGTGCCAGCAGCGAGAGGTCCGGGACTAGCGGGGGCGAGAACACCGGGGAGCTGTTTTTT
-,TRBD1,TRBJ1-1,TRBV6-6,CASSRTGITEAFF,TGTGCCAGCAGTCGGACAGGGATCACTGAAGCTTTCTTT
-,TRBD2,TRBJ2-2,TRBV4-3,CASSAGGGPGELFF,TGCGCCAGCAGTGCGGGGGGAGGACCCGGGGAGCTGTTTTTT
-,TRBD1,TRBJ1-6,TRBV6-6,CASSYSGQGSNSPLHF,TGTGCCAGCAGTTACTCGGGACAGGGATCTAATTCACCCCTCCACTTT
-,-,TRBJ2-5,TRBV12-2,CASRLDAGLGGEETQYF,TGTGCAAGTCGCTTAGATGCAGGACTAGGCGGGGAGGAGACCCAGTACTTC
once,-,TRBJ1-2,TRBV9,CASSSRGGVLGGYTF,TGTGCCAGCAGCTCGCGGGGGGGGGTTCTGGGTGGCTACACCTTC
-,-,TRBJ1-3,TRBV7-2,CASSLGQGGQGNTIYF,TGTGCCAGCAGCTTAGGGCAGGGAGGTCAAGGAAACACCATATATTTT
once,-,TRBJ1-5,TRBV6-1,CASSELSGRNQPQHF,TGTGCCAGCAGTGAATTGTCAGGGCGCAATCAGCCCCAGCATTTT
-,-,TRBJ1-2,TRBV2,CASSKERGRYGYTF,TGTGCCAGCAGTAAAGAAAGGGGCCGGTATGGCTACACCTTC
-,TRBD2,TRBJ2-1,TRBV11-2,CASSLDPRERRDEQFF,TGTGCCAGCAGCTTAGATCCGCGGGAGAGGAGGGATGAGCAGTTCTTC
-,-,TRBJ1-2,TRBV10-2,CASSRATGGYTF,TGCGCCAGTTCGAGGGCAACGGGGGGCTACACCTTC
-,TRBD2,TRBJ2-6,TRBV19,CASTPTRGGTGANVLTF,TGTGCCAGTACCCCTACTCGGGGAGGGACTGGGGCCAACGTCCTGACTTTC
-,-,TRBJ2-1,TRBV9,CASSVRGSHNEQFF,TGTGCCAGCAGCGTAAGAGGTAGCCACAATGAGCAGTTCTTC
few,-,TRBJ1-1,TRBV4-2,CASSRNSGNTEAFF,TGTGCCAGCAGCCGGAACTCGGGAAACACTGAAGCTTTCTTT
-,TRBD1,TRBJ2-3,TRBV23-1,CASSQRGPPLEDTQYF,TGCGCCAGCAGTCAGAGGGGGCCGCCCTTAGAGGATACGCAGTATTTT
once,-,TRBJ1-4,TRBV4-1,CASSRTTTPNEKLFF,TGCGCCAGCAGCCGCACCACCACTCCAAATGAAAAACTGTTTTTT
once,-,TRBJ2-3,TRBV11-2,CASSLDPKQYF,TGTGCCAGCAGCTTAGACCCAAAGCAGTATTTT
once,TRBD2,TRBJ2-1,TRBV11-3,CASSLPGLAGSSEQFF,TGTGCCAGCAGCTTACCAGGACTAGCGGGTTCGAGTGAGCAGTTCTTC
-,-,TRBJ2-1,TRBV10-1,CASSPEAAGDPYNEQFF,TGCGCCAGCAGCCCCGAGGCGGCAGGGGATCCCTACAATGAGCAGTTCTTC
-,-,TRBJ1-5,TRBV6-6,CASSLGNQPQHF,TGTGCCAGCAGTCTTGGCAATCAGCCCCAGCATTTT
-,-,TRBJ1-5,TRBV6-1,CASSTTSDQPQHF,TGTGCCAGCAGCACTACATCAGATCAGCCCCAGCATTTT
-,TRBD1,TRBJ1-5,TRBV18,CASSPRQGQGNQPQHF,TGTGCCAGCTCACCACGGCAAGGACAGGGGAATCAGCCCCAGCATTTT
-,-,TRBJ2-7,TRBV5-1,CASSLGDGYEQYF,TGCGCCAGCAGCTTGGGAGATGGCTACGAGCAGTACTTC
-,TRBD2,TRBJ2-7,TRBV27,CASSPRWGGSYEQYF,TGTGCCAGCAGTCCCCGGTGGGGGGGATCCTACGAGCAGTACTTC
-,-,TRBJ1-6,TRBV7-2,CASSSQGNGSPLHF,TGTGCCAGCAGCTCACAGGGTAATGGTTCACCCCTCCACTTT
-,-,TRBJ1-5,TRBV2,CASTRTVGSQPQHF,TGTGCCAGCACACGGACAGTCGGAAGTCAGCCCCAGCATTTT
-,-,TRBJ2-1,TRBV7-6,CASSPGDRETVEQFF,TGTGCCAGCAGCCCAGGGGACCGTGAGACGGTTGAGCAGTTCTTC
-,TRBD2,TRBJ2-1,TRBV5-6,CASSLRTSGDSYNEQFF,TGTGCCAGCAGCCTACGGACTAGCGGCGACTCCTACAATGAGCAGTTCTTC
-,TRBD1,TRBJ2-7,TRBV6-1,CASIPGTDSYEQYF,TGTGCCAGCATCCCCGGGACAGACTCCTACGAGCAGTACTTC
few,-,TRBJ2-2,TRBV20-1,CSARDTGELFF,TGCAGTGCCCGCGACACCGGGGAGCTGTTTTTT
-,TRBD2,TRBJ2-3,TRBV9,CASSATLATSTDTQYF,TGTGCCAGCAGCGCTACACTAGCGACTAGCACAGATACGCAGTATTTT
-,-,TRBJ1-2,TRBV5-4,CASSELDYGYTF,TGTGCCAGCAGCGAACTAGACTATGGCTACACCTTC
-,TRBD1,TRBJ2-2,TRBV5-5,CASSLLGTGHTGELFF,TGTGCCAGCAGCTTGCTCGGGACAGGTCACACCGGGGAGCTGTTTTTT
few,-,TRBJ2-7,TRBV19,CASSIAGDSYEQYF,TGTGCCAGTAGTATAGCGGGAGACTCCTACGAGCAGTACTTC
few,TRBD2,TRBJ2-3,TRBV13,CASSLPPAGGQDTQYF,TGTGCCAGCAGCTTACCCCCAGCGGGGGGGCAAGATACGCAGTATTTT
-,TRBD1,TRBJ2-7,TRBV5-4,CASSFGQGADEQYF,TGTGCCAGCAGCTTCGGTCAGGGGGCCGACGAGCAGTACTTC
-,-,TRBJ2-7,TRBV4-1,CASSHSLSSSYEQYF,TGCGCCAGCAGCCACTCCCTTTCTAGCTCCTACGAGCAGTACTTC
-,-,TRBJ1-2,TRBV10-3,CAINNGGGTDNYGYTF,TGTGCCATCAATAACGGCGGCGGGACGGATAACTATGGCTACACCTTC
-,-,TRBJ2-5,TRBV18,CASSRFTSPRETQYF,TGTGCCAGCTCACGCTTTACTAGCCCGAGAGAGACCCAGTACTTC
-,-,TRBJ2-5,TRBV23-1,CASILTHGSEETQYF,TGCGCCAGCATACTCACTCACGGGTCTGAAGAGACCCAGTACTTC
-,TRBD2,TRBJ2-1,TRBV4-3,CASSQDLGGGRNEQFF,TGCGCCAGCAGCCAAGATCTGGGGGGGGGACGGAATGAGCAGTTCTTC
few,-,TRBJ1-5,TRBV4-3,CASSQDPLGVAQPQHF,TGCGCCAGCAGCCAAGACCCCCTAGGGGTCGCTCAGCCCCAGCATTTT
once,TRBD1,TRBJ2-2,TRBV7-6,CASSLNVGQDHTGELFF,TGTGCCAGCAGCCTGAACGTGGGACAGGATCACACCGGGGAGCTGTTTTTT
-,-,TRBJ2-5,TRBV14,CASSVDTLGTGETQYF,TGTGCCAGCAGCGTGGACACCCTTGGTACGGGAGAGACCCAGTACTTC
-,-,TRBJ1-5,TRBV29-1,CSVGQGHNQPQHF,TGCAGCGTTGGGCAGGGTCACAATCAGCCCCAGCATTTT
-,-,TRBJ2-1,TRBV5-1,CASSPTLGGAYNEQFF,TGCGCCAGCAGCCCGACTCTTGGAGGCGCCTACAATGAGCAGTTCTTC
few,TRBD2,TRBJ2-1,TRBV18,CASSSRGGAYNEQFF,TGTGCCAGCTCATCCCGGGGGGGCGCGTACAATGAGCAGTTCTTC